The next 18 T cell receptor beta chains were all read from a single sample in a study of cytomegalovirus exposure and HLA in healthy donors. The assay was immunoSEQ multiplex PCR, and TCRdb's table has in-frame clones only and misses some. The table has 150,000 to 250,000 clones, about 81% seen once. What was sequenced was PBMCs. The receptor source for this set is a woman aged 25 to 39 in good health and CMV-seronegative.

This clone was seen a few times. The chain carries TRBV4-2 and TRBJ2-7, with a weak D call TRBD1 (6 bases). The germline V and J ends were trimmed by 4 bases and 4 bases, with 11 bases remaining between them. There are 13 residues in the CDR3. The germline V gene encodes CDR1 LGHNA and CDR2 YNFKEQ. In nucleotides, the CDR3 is TGTGCCAGCAGCCCCGAACAGGGATACGAGCAGTACTTC. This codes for CASSPEQGYEQYF.

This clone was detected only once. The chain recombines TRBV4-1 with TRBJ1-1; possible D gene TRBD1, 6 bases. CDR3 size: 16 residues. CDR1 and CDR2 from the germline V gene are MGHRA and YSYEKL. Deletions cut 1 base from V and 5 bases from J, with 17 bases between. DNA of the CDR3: TGCGCCAGCAGCCAAGCCAGGGACATTGATTGGACTGAAGCTTTCTTT. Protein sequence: CASSQARDIDWTEAFF.

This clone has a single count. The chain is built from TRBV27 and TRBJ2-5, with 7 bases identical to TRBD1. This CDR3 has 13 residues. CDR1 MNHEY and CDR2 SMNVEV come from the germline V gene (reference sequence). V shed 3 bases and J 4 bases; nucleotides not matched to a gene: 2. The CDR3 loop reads CASSFRTGETQYF. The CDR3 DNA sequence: TGTGCCAGCAGTTTCCGGACAGGAGAGACCCAGTACTTC.

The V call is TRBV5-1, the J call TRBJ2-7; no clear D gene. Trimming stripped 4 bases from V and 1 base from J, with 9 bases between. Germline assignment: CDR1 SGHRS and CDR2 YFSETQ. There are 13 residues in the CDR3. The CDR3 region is CASSGTNSYEQYF. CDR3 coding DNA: TGCGCCAGCAGCGGAACTAATTCCTACGAGCAGTACTTC.

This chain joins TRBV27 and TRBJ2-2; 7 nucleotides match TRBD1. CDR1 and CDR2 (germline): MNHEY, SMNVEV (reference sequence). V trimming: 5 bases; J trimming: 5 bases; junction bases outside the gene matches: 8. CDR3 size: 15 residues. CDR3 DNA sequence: TGTGCCAGCAGTCCTATAGACAGGGAAACCGGGGAGCTGTTTTTT. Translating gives CASSPIDRETGELFF.

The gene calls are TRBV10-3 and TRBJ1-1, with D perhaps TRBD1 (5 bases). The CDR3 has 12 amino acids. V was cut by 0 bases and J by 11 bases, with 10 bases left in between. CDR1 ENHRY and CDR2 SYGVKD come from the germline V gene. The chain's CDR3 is CAISESGGLAFF. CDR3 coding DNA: TGTGCCATCAGTGAGTCGGGGGGTTTGGCTTTCTTT.

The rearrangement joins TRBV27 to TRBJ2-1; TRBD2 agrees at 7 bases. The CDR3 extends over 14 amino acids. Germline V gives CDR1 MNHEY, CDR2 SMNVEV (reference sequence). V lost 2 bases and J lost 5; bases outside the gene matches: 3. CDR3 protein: CASSLAGVDNEQFF. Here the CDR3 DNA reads TGTGCCAGCAGTTTAGCGGGAGTCGACAATGAGCAGTTCTTC.

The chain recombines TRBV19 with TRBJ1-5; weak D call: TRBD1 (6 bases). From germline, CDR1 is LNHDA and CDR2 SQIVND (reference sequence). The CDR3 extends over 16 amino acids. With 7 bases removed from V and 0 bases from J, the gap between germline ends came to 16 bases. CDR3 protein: CASTPPGQSSNQPQHF. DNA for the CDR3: TGTGCCAGTACCCCCCCCGGACAGTCTAGCAATCAGCCCCAGCATTTT.

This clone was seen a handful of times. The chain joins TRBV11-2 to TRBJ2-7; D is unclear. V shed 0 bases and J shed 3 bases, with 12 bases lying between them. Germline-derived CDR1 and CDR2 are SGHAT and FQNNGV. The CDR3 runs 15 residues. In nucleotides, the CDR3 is TGTGCCAGCAGCTTAGAAGGTACTCGAGGCTACGAGCAGTACTTC. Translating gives CASSLEGTRGYEQYF. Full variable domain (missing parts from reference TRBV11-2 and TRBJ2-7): EAGVAQSPRYKIIEKRQSVAFWCNPISGHATLYWYQQILGQGPKLLIQFQNNGVVDDSQLPKDRFSAERLKGVDSTLKIQPAKLEDSAVYLCASSLEGTRGYEQYFGPGTRLTVT.

CDR3 amino acids: CASRPTGALTYEQYF. The CDR3, as DNA: TGTGCCAGCAGACCTACAGGGGCACTTACCTACGAGCAGTACTTC. The chain has TRBV4-2 and TRBJ2-7; 7 bases match TRBD1. Trimming took 6 bases from V and 2 from J; bases not matched to a gene: 10. Germline assignment: CDR1 LGHNA and CDR2 YNFKEQ. The CDR3 has 15 residues.

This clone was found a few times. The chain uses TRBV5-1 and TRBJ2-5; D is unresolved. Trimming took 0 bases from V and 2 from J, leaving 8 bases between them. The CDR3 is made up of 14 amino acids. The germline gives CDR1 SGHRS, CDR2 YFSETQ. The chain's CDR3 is CASSLGSMQETQYF. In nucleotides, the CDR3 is TGCGCCAGCAGCTTGGGGTCTATGCAAGAGACCCAGTACTTC.

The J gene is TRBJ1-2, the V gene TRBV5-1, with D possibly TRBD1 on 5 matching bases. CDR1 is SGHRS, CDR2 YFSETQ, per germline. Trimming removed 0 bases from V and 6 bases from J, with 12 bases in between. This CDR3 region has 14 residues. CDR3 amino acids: CASSLVRGEDGYTF. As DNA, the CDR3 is TGCGCCAGCAGCTTGGTACGGGGGGAAGATGGCTACACCTTC.

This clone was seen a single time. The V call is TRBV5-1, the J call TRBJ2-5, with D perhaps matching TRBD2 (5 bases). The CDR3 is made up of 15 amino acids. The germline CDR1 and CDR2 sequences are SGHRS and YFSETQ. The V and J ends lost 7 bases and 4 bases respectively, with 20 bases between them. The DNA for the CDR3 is TGCGCCAGCGTTCCGGAGCCGGGAAGATCAGAGACCCAGTACTTC. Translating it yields CASVPEPGRSETQYF.

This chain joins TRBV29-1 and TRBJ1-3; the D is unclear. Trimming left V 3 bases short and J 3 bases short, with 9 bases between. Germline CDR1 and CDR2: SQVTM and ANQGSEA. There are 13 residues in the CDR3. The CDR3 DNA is TGCAGCGTTGAGATAGGGAGTGGAAACACCATATATTTT. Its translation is CSVEIGSGNTIYF.

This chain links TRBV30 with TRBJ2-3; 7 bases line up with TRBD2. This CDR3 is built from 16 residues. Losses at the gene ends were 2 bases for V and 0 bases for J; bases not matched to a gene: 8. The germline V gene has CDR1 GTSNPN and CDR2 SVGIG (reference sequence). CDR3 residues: CAWSRGGDTSTDTQYF. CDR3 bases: TGTGCCTGGAGTCGCGGGGGAGACACTAGCACAGATACGCAGTATTTT.

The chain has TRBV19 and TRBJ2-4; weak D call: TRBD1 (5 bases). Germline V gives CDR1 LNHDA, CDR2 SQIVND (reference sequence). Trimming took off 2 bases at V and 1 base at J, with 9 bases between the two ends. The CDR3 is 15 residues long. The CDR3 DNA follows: TGTGCCAGTAGTATACAAGGGGTTGCCAAAAACATTCAGTACTTC. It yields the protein CASSIQGVAKNIQYF.

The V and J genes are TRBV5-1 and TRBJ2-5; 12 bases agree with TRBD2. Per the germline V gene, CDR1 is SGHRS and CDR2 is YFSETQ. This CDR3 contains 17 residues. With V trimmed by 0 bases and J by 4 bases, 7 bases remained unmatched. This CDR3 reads CASSLAEVLAGGETQYF. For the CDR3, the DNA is TGCGCCAGCAGCTTGGCCGAGGTACTAGCGGGAGGAGAGACCCAGTACTTC.

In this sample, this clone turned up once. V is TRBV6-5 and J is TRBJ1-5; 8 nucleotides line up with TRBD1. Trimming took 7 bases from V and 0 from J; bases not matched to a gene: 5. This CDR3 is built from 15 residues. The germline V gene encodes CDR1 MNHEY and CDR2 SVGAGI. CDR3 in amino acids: CASIQGGYSNQPQHF. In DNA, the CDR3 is TGTGCCAGCATACAGGGGGGGTATAGCAATCAGCCCCAGCATTTT.